Below, 8 T cell receptor beta chains from the same sample are listed, as sequenced in a study of cytomegalovirus exposure and HLA in healthy donors. The PCR employed 60 Vbeta primers together with 13 Jbeta primers. Some clones are missing from TCRdb's copy, which holds only in-frame ones; the method was immunoSEQ multiplex PCR. The repertoire has around 68,000 clones, approximately 68% of them found once; the top ten carry roughly 11%. What was sequenced was PBMCs. Every receptor here comes from a woman aged 25 to 39 in good health and CMV-seronegative.

This chain connects TRBV7-2 to TRBJ1-6; tentative D call: TRBD1 (5 bases). Trimming removed 3 bases at V and 6 bases at J, with 9 bases between. The CDR3 sequence is 14 residues long. Per germline, CDR1 SGHTA and CDR2 FQGNSA. The CDR3 protein is CASSFGAGNSPLHF. CDR3 coding DNA: TGTGCCAGCAGCTTTGGGGCAGGTAATTCACCCCTCCACTTT. Based on the CDR3 plus reference TRBV7-2 and TRBJ1-6, the full variable domain is GAGVSQSPSNKVTEKGKDVELRCDPISGHTALYWYRQSLGQGLEFLIYFQGNSAPDKSGLPSDRFSAERTGGSVSTLTIQRTQQEDSAVYLCASSFGAGNSPLHFGNGTRLTVT.

This rearrangement joins TRBV28 to TRBJ1-1; D ambiguous. Trimming pared 3 bases from V and 0 bases from J, leaving 11 bases between. The CDR3 covers 15 residues. Per germline, CDR1 MDHEN and CDR2 SYDVKM. The CDR3 loop is CASSFVESLNTEAFF. The CDR3 DNA reads as TGTGCCAGCAGTTTTGTGGAGAGCTTGAACACTGAAGCTTTCTTT.

The chain employs TRBV7-3 and TRBJ1-2, with 8 bases lining up with TRBD1. Germline V gene sequence: CDR1 SGHTA, CDR2 FQGTGA. The CDR3 is made up of 16 amino acids. V lost 5 bases, J lost 0 bases, and 8 bases stayed unmatched. In DNA form, the CDR3 reads TGTGCCAGCAGCCCCCAAGGGGGACAGGCTAACTATGGCTACACCTTC. Its protein is CASSPQGGQANYGYTF. The whole variable domain, filled in from reference TRBV7-3 and TRBJ1-2, reads GAGVSQTPSNKVTEKGKYVELRCDPISGHTALYWYRQSLGQGPEFLIYFQGTGAADDSGLPNDRFFAVRPEGSVSTLKIQRTERGDSAVYLCASSPQGGQANYGYTFGSGTRLTVV.

This chain connects TRBV7-3 to TRBJ2-7; possibly TRBD1 for D (6 bases). V was trimmed by 1 base and J by 6 bases, leaving 10 bases between them. CDR3 length: 13 residues. Germline V CDR1 and CDR2: SGHTA, FQGTGA. CDR3 nucleotide sequence: TGTGCCAGCAGCTTAATCAGGGGCGGCGAGCAGTACTTC. Its protein product is CASSLIRGGEQYF.

This clone was counted a few times. The chain has TRBV5-3 and TRBJ1-3; 8 bases fit TRBD1. TRBV5-3 is given ORF status, its function remaining uncertain. Trimming cost V 6 bases and J 7 bases; bases outside gene matches: 0. The CDR3 covers 11 residues. The CDR3 protein is CARNRGNTIYF. CDR3 DNA: TGTGCCAGAAACAGGGGGAACACCATATATTTT.

The sample holds one count of this clone. The chain uses TRBV6-1 and TRBJ2-4, with a weak D call TRBD1 (5 bases). Germline assignment: CDR1 MNHNS and CDR2 SASEGT. This CDR3 is built from 15 residues. The ends were cut back, 2 bases at V and 1 base at J, with 9 bases in the middle. CDR3 nucleotides: TGTGCCAGCAGTGAACAGGGTAGGGCCAAAAACATTCAGTACTTC. It encodes CASSEQGRAKNIQYF.

V usage is TRBV2 and J usage is TRBJ2-7; D is uncertain. The CDR3 sequence is 13 residues long. The ends were cut back, 5 bases at V and 4 bases at J, with 12 bases in the middle. Per the germline V gene, CDR1 is SNHLY and CDR2 is FYNNEI. The CDR3 spells CASSPKRYYEQYF. The DNA for the CDR3 is TGTGCCAGCAGTCCCAAACGGTATTACGAGCAGTACTTC.

The rearrangement links TRBV29-1 to TRBJ2-5; 7 bases align to TRBD1. CDR1 is SQVTM and CDR2 is ANQGSEA in the germline V gene. V was pared by 3 bases and J by 7 bases, with 8 bases of the junction left unmatched. CDR3 length: 13 amino acids. The CDR3 nucleotides read TGCAGCGTTGACGGGACAGATAAAGGGACCCAGTACTTC. This translates into CSVDGTDKGTQYF.